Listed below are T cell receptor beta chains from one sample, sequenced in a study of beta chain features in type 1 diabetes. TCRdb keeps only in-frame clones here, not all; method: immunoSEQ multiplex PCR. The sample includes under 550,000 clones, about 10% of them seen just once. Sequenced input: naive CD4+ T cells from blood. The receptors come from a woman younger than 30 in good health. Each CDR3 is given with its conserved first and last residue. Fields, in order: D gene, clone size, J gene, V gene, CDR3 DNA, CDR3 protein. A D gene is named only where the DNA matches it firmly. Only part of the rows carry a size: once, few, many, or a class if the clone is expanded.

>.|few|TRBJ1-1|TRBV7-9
TGTGCCAGCAGCTTAAACATAGTGAACACTGAAGCTTTCTTT
CASSLNIVNTEAFF
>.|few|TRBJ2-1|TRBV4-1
TGCGCCAGCAGCCAAGAAAGGGGACTTCGGCAGTTCTTC
CASSQERGLRQFF
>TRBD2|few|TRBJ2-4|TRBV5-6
TGTGCCAGCAGCTTGCTTGGGAGGGAGGCGAACATTCAGTACTTC
CASSLLGREANIQYF
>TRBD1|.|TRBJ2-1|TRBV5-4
TGTGCCAGCAGCAACACCGGGACAGGGAAACACAATGAGCAGTTCTTC
CASSNTGTGKHNEQFF
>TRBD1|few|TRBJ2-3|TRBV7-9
TGTGCCAGCAGCTCTACGGGACAGATTAGCACAGATACGCAGTATTTT
CASSSTGQISTDTQYF
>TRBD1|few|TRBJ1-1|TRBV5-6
TGTGCCAGCAGCTTACCCGGGACAGGGGTCACAGTGGAAGCTTTCTTT
CASSLPGTGVTVEAFF
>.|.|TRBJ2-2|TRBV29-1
TGCAGCGTTGGTGGACAGTACACCGGGGAGCTGTTTTTT
CSVGGQYTGELFF
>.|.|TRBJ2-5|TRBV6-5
TGTGCCACCAGGGGTCCAGAGACCCAGTACTTC
CATRGPETQYF
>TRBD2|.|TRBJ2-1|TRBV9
TGTGCCAGCAGCACCCTCGGGGGGGCCTCCTACAATGAGCAGTTCTTC
CASSTLGGASYNEQFF
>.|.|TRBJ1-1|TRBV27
TGTGCCAGCACTAAGACAGCACTTCACACTGAAGCTTTCTTT
CASTKTALHTEAFF
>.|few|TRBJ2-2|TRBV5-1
TGCGCCAGCAGCAACAGGGTTACCGGGGAGCTGTTTTTT
CASSNRVTGELFF
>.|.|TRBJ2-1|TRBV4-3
TGCGCCAGCAGCCAAATTGGCCTGAGGTGGTACAATGAGCAGTTCTTC
CASSQIGLRWYNEQFF
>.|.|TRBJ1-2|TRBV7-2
TGTGCCAGCAGCCCCAAGATGTTTAGCTACACCTTC
CASSPKMFSYTF
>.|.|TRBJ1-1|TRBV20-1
TGCAGTGTGGGGGACACTGAAGCTTTCTTT
CSVGDTEAFF
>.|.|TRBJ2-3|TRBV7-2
TGTGCCAGCAGCAGGAACGAGCTTCGCCCAGATACGCAGTATTTT
CASSRNELRPDTQYF
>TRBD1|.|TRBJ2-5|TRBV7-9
TGTGCCAGCAGGCGGACGGGACAGATAAAAGAGACCCAGTACTTC
CASRRTGQIKETQYF
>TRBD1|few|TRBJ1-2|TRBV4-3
TGCGCCAGCAGCCAGTCGACAGGGGGCTATGGCTACACCTTC
CASSQSTGGYGYTF
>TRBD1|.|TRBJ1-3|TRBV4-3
TGCGCCAGCAGCCAAACAGGGGGCTCTGGAAACACCATATATTTT
CASSQTGGSGNTIYF
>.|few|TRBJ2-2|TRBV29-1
TGCAGCGTTGAAAAATATCTAGGCGGGGAGCTGTTTTTT
CSVEKYLGGELFF
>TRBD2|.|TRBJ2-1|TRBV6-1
TGTGCCAGCCTCGGACTAGCGGGCAATGAGCAGTTCTTC
CASLGLAGNEQFF
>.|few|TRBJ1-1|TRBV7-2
TGTGCCAGCAGCTTAGAGGAGACCGCGAACACTGAAGCTTTCTTT
CASSLEETANTEAFF
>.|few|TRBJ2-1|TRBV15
TGTGCCACCAGCAGAGATTTGATTAGCTCCTACAATGAGCAGTTCTTC
CATSRDLISSYNEQFF
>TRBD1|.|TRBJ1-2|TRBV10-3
TGTGCCATCACCCCAGCGGCTGGACAGGGGCACTATGGCTACACCTTC
CAITPAAGQGHYGYTF
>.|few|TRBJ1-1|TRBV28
TGTGCCAGCGGGGGGACGAGGTTGTGGGGCAACACTGAAGCTTTCTTT
CASGGTRLWGNTEAFF
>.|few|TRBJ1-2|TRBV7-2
TGTGCCAGCAGCTTGGGGGGACAACTTTACTACACCTTC
CASSLGGQLYYTF
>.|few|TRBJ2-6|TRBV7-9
TGTGCCAGCAGTCGGGTACCCAACTCTGGGGCCAACGTCCTGACTTTC
CASSRVPNSGANVLTF
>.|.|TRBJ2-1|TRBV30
TGTGCCTGGAGTGCGGGAGAACTACGGTACAATGAGCAGTTCTTC
CAWSAGELRYNEQFF
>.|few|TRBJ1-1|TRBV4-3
TGCGCCAGCAGCCAAGATTTTCGAGGGACTGAAGCTTTCTTT
CASSQDFRGTEAFF
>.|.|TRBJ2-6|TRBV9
TGTGCCAGCAGCATAAAGGGCTCTGGGGCCAACGTCCTGACTTTC
CASSIKGSGANVLTF
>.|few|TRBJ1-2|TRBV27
TGTGCCAGCAGATCCTCCGGGCATAACTATGGCTACACCTTC
CASRSSGHNYGYTF